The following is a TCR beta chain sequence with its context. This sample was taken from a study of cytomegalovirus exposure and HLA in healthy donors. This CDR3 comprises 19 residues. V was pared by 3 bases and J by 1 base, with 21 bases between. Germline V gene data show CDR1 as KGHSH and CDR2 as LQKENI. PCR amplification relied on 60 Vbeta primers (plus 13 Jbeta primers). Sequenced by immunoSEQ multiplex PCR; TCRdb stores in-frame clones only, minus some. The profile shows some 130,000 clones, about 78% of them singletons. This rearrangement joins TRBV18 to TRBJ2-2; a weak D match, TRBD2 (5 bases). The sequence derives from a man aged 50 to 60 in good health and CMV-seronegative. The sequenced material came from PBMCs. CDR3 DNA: TGTGCCAGCTCACCTCGGACTGGGTCACCCCCCCAGAACACCGGGGAGCTGTTTTTT. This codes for CASSPRTGSPPQNTGELFF. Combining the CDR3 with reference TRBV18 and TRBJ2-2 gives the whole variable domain NAGVMQNPRHLVRRRGQEARLRCSPMKGHSHVYWYRQLPEEGLKFMVYLQKENIIDESGMPKERFSAEFPKEGPSILRIQQVVRGDSAAYFCASSPRTGSPPQNTGELFFGEGSRLTVL.